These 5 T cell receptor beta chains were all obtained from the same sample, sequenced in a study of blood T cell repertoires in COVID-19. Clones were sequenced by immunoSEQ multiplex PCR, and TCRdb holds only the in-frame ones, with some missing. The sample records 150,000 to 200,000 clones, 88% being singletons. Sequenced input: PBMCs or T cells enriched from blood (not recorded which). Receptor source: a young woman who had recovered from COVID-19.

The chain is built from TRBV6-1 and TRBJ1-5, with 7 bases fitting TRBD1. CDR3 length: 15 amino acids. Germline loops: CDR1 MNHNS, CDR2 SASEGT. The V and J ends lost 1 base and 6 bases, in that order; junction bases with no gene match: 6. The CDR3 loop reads CASSEVRGPLQPQHF. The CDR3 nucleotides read TGTGCCAGCAGTGAAGTAAGGGGGCCCCTTCAGCCCCAGCATTTT.

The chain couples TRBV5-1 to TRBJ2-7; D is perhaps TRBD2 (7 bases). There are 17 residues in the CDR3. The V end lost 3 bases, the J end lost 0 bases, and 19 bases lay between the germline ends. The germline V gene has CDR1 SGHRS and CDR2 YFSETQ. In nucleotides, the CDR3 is TGCGCCAGCAGCTACGGCGGGGGCGCAGGGGACTCCTACGAGCAGTACTTC. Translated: CASSYGGGAGDSYEQYF. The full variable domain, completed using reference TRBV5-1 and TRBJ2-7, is KAGVTQTPRYLIKTRGQQVTLSCSPISGHRSVSWYQQTPGQGLQFLFEYFSETQRNKGNFPGRFSGRQFSNSRSEMNVSTLELGDSALYLCASSYGGGAGDSYEQYFGPGTRLTVT.

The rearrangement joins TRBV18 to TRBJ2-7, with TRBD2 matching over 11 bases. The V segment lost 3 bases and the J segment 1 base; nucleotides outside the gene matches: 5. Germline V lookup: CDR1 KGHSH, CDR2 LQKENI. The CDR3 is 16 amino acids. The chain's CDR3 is CASSPGLAGGSYEQYF. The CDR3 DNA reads TGTGCCAGCTCACCGGGGCTAGCGGGAGGTTCCTACGAGCAGTACTTC.

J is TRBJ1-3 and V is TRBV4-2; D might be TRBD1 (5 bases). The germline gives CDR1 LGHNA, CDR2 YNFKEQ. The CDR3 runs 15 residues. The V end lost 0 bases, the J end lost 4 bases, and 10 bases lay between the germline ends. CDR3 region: CASSQDRGGGNTIYF. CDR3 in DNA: TGTGCCAGCAGCCAAGATAGGGGTGGAGGAAACACCATATATTTT.

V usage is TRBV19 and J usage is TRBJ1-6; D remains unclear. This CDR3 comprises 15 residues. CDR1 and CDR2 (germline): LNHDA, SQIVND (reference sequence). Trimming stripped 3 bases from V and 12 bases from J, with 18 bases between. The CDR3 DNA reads TGTGCCAGTAGTATCGGTTTCCCGGCGCGGGAACCCCTCCACTTT. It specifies CASSIGFPAREPLHF.